This T cell receptor (beta chain) was obtained from a study of cytomegalovirus exposure and HLA in healthy donors. The CDR3 contains 15 residues. Germline values: CDR1 SGHRS, CDR2 YFSETQ. V lost 0 bases to trimming and J lost 5 bases, with 14 bases between them. PCR primers comprised 60 Vbeta and 13 Jbeta primers. TCRdb's copy holds only in-frame clones and misses some; the assay was immunoSEQ multiplex PCR. The table lists about 190,000 clones, about 70% of them singletons. The chain is built from TRBV5-1 and TRBJ1-1; the D is unclear. Sequencing was done on a sample of PBMCs. The clonotype originates from a woman aged 30 to 39 in good health and CMV-seronegative. In DNA, the CDR3 is TGCGCCAGCAGCTTGGTGGATCGGGCGGGAACTGAAGCTTTCTTT. Translating it yields CASSLVDRAGTEAFF.